The 17 T cell receptor beta chains listed next were all sequenced from one sample in a study of T cells in Graves' hyperthyroidism and ophthalmopathy. The source material, RNA transcripts, was used to amplify TCR beta CDR3 regions. HTBI primers were the set used in a first-round RT-PCR of the TCR CDR3. TCRdb itself ran the multiplex PCR reads through MiXCR, one entry per CDR3 protein. The data show about 380,000 distinct CDR3 sequences, approximately 13% seen once. The material sequenced was blood. All receptors derive from a man younger than 40 with Graves' hyperthyroidism that later progressed to Graves' ophthalmopathy.

This clonotype was seen only a few times. This chain joins TRBV5-8 and TRBJ1-4, with D possibly being TRBD1 (5 bases). Trimming stripped 5 bases from V and 7 bases from J, with 21 bases between. The CDR3 has 16 amino acids. Germline CDR1 reads SGHTS; CDR2 reads YDEGEE. The CDR3 region is CASSILPGSGGEKLFF. DNA for the CDR3: TGTGCCAGCAGTATCCTCCCCGGGTCGGGGGGTGAAAAACTGTTTTTT.

This clonotype was picked up many times. The chain uses TRBV18 and TRBJ1-1; no clear D. The CDR3 consists of 16 residues. V was clipped by 0 bases and J by 1 base, with 12 bases between them. Germline V gene lookup returns CDR1 KGHSH and CDR2 LQKENI. The CDR3 loop reads CASSPPVSRSNTEAFF. CDR3 nucleotides: TGTGCCAGCTCACCACCGGTTTCACGTTCGAACACTGAAGCTTTCTTT. Full variable domain (remainder filled in from reference TRBV18 and TRBJ1-1): NAGVMQNPRHLVRRRGQEARLRCSPMKGHSHVYWYRQLPEEGLKFMVYLQKENIIDESGMPKERFSAEFPKEGPSILRIQQVVRGDSAAYFCASSPPVSRSNTEAFFGQGTRLTVV.

The chain joins TRBV7-9 to TRBJ1-1; TRBD1 aligns across 7 bases. Germline values: CDR1 SEHNR, CDR2 FQNEAQ (reference sequence). This CDR3 contains 16 residues. V was clipped by 6 bases and J by 0 bases; unmatched bases: 10. The CDR3 DNA follows: TGTGCCAGCAGTTCACGACAGGGAGAAGTGAACACTGAAGCTTTCTTT. This gives the protein CASSSRQGEVNTEAFF.

This clonotype has a count of ten or more. The V call is TRBV6-5, the J call TRBJ1-2; D unresolved. This CDR3 is built from 14 residues. V lost 3 bases and J 1 base, leaving 9 bases between the germline ends. Per germline, CDR1 MNHEY and CDR2 SVGAGI. CDR3 protein: CASSYGGDNYGYTF. CDR3 bases: TGTGCCAGCAGTTATGGCGGCGATAACTATGGCTACACCTTC.

This clonotype was picked up many times. This chain joins TRBV2 and TRBJ2-2, with TRBD2 matching 15 bases. This CDR3 region has 16 residues. The trim removed 5 bases at V and 7 bases at J, leaving 5 bases unmatched. Germline V lookup: CDR1 SNHLY, CDR2 FYNNEI. CDR3 DNA sequence: TGTGCCAGCAGTAGGACTAGCGGGGGGGCTGGCGGGGAGCTGTTTTTT. Its protein product is CASSRTSGGAGGELFF.

J is TRBJ2-7 and V is TRBV2, with D possibly being TRBD1 (5 bases). The CDR3 totals 15 residues. The germline CDR1 and CDR2 sequences are SNHLY and FYNNEI. V gave up 1 base and J gave up 2 bases, with 12 bases separating them. CDR3: CASSEEGELTYEQYF. In nucleotides, the CDR3 is TGTGCCAGCAGTGAAGAAGGGGAACTAACCTACGAGCAGTACTTC.

Ten or more counts support this clonotype. The chain recombines TRBV28 with TRBJ2-2, with 7 bases aligning to TRBD1. This CDR3 spans 14 amino acids. The J segment lost 1 base and the V segment lost 10 bases, leaving 6 bases of the junction unmatched. CDR1 is MDHEN, CDR2 SYDVKM, per germline. Here the CDR3 reads CAITGTVNTGELFF. In nucleotides, the CDR3 is TGTGCCATCACCGGGACAGTGAACACCGGGGAGCTGTTTTTT.

This chain joins TRBV24-1 and TRBJ1-2; D call uncertain. This CDR3 contains 14 residues. Trimming removed 0 bases from V and 4 bases from J, with 8 bases in between. Germline CDR1 and CDR2: KGHDR and SFDVKD. The DNA for the CDR3 is TGTGCCACCAGTGATTTGCAGGTTGGCTATGGCTACACCTTC. It translates to CATSDLQVGYGYTF.

V is TRBV7-9 and J is TRBJ2-5, with 13 bases lining up with TRBD2. V was pared by 5 bases and J by 1 base, with 7 bases of the junction left unmatched. The CDR3 is 17 residues long. Germline V lookup: CDR1 SEHNR, CDR2 FQNEAQ (reference sequence). CDR3 residues: CASSPKGLAGTQETQYF. Written as DNA, the CDR3 is TGTGCCAGCAGCCCGAAGGGACTAGCGGGGACCCAAGAGACCCAGTACTTC.

This clonotype occurred many times. The CDR3 DNA is TGTGCCAGCAGCTCCCACAGGGACGTTGGGTACGAGCAGTACTTC. Protein: CASSSHRDVGYEQYF. V and J are TRBV7-2 and TRBJ2-7; possible D gene TRBD1, 6 bases. This CDR3 is 15 amino acids long. V lost 4 bases and J lost 4, with 17 bases in between. Germline V gives CDR1 SGHTA, CDR2 FQGNSA. Supplemented by reference TRBV7-2 and TRBJ2-7, the full variable domain reads GAGVSQSPSNKVTEKGKDVELRCDPISGHTALYWYRQSLGQGLEFLIYFQGNSAPDKSGLPSDRFSAERTGGSVSTLTIQRTQQEDSAVYLCASSSHRDVGYEQYFGPGTRLTVT.

At least ten counts were recorded for this clonotype. This chain uses TRBV11-2 with TRBJ2-7; the match to TRBD2 covers 9 bases. This CDR3 is 14 amino acids long. The J segment lost 0 bases and the V segment lost 5 bases, leaving 2 bases of the junction unmatched. In germline, CDR1 is SGHAT, CDR2 FQNNGV. The CDR3 DNA sequence: TGTGCCAGCAGCCGTAGCGGGGGCTCCTACGAGCAGTACTTC. Protein sequence: CASSRSGGSYEQYF.

This clonotype has a handful of counts. This sequence joins TRBV24-1 and TRBJ2-5; TRBD1 agrees at 9 bases. J was trimmed by 5 bases and V by 1 base; bases with no gene match: 7. Germline lookup yields CDR1 KGHDR and CDR2 SFDVKD. The CDR3 is made up of 16 amino acids. The CDR3 is CATSDLSRTGDETQYF. The DNA for the CDR3 is TGTGCCACCAGTGATTTATCGAGGACAGGGGACGAGACCCAGTACTTC.

This clonotype turned up a few times. Just one base apart from a much larger clone, this may be a read error. The CDR3 sequence: CASNPGTGNTEAFF. CDR3 coding DNA: TGTGCCAGCAATCCCGGGACAGGGAACACTGAAGCTTTCTTT. The gene calls are TRBV6-1 and TRBJ1-1, with 8 bases identical to TRBD1. CDR1 MNHNS and CDR2 SASEGT come from the germline V gene. The CDR3 contains 14 residues. Trimming at V came to 7 bases and at J to 1 base, leaving 5 bases not matched to a gene.

This clonotype was detected ten times or more. The gene calls are TRBV6-1 and TRBJ2-7; D may match TRBD1 or TRBD2 (5 bases each). This CDR3 spans 16 amino acids. CDR1 is MNHNS and CDR2 is SASEGT in the germline V gene. Trimming took off 2 bases at V and 3 bases at J, with 17 bases between the two ends. CDR3 residues: CASSEPLGPGNYEQYF. The DNA for the CDR3 is TGTGCCAGCAGTGAACCTCTGGGGCCGGGGAACTACGAGCAGTACTTC.

As for this clonotype: Possible read error: a much larger clone is one base away. The rearrangement uses TRBV2 and TRBJ1-5; D may be TRBD1 (6 bases). Germline CDR1 and CDR2: SNHLY and FYNNEI. The CDR3 length is 15 residues. V dropped 6 bases and J dropped 3 bases, with 15 bases sitting between them. The CDR3 sequence: CASSHYRVNNQPQHF. DNA of the CDR3: TGTGCCAGCAGCCATTACAGGGTGAACAATCAGCCCCAGCATTTT.

This clonotype turned up a few times. The chain joins TRBV19 to TRBJ2-5; TRBD2 matches 11 bases. From germline, CDR1 is LNHDA and CDR2 SQIVND (reference sequence). V trimming: 3 bases; J trimming: 6 bases; junction bases outside the gene matches: 9. CDR3 length equals 16 residues. CDR3 in DNA: TGTGCCAGTAGTATCACCGGGACTAGCGGCAAGAAGACCCAGTACTTC. Its protein is CASSITGTSGKKTQYF.

Comments on this clonotype: Germline and junction disagree at one end, which may indicate a read error. The rearrangement links TRBV6-9 to TRBJ2-7; D not resolved. The CDR3 is 14 amino acids. CDR1 and CDR2 (germline): MNHGY, SVAAGI. The DNA of the CDR3 is TGTGCCAGCAGTTCGGGCCCCCAGACCAACGAGCAGTGCTTC. This gives the protein CASSSGPQTNEQCF.